Each of the 18 T cell receptor beta chains below was sequenced from the same sample in a study of OX40 agonist ivuxolimab in advanced cancers. Sequencing used immunoSEQ multiplex PCR; TCRdb keeps in-frame clones, though not all of them. This sample carries 32,000 or so clones, 80% to 90% of them seen once, and the ten largest clones take around a fifth. This specimen consisted of CD4+ or CD8+ T cells sorted from blood, obtained in a trial of the OX40 agonist ivuxolimab. The origin of the receptors is an adult with an advanced solid tumor such as melanoma, head and neck, liver or kidney cancer.

The genes are TRBV27 and TRBJ1-2; D remains unclear. The CDR3 is 13 residues long. Deletions cut 3 bases from V and 1 base from J, with 6 bases between. Germline loops: CDR1 MNHEY, CDR2 SMNVEV (reference sequence). CDR3 region: CASSFVGNYGYTF. The CDR3 DNA reads as TGTGCCAGCAGTTTTGTCGGTAACTATGGCTACACCTTC.

This clone was picked up a small number of times. The chain employs TRBV5-8 and TRBJ2-1, with TRBD1 matching 8 bases. The germline CDR1 and CDR2 sequences are SGHTS and YDEGEE. V was pared by 4 bases and J by 9 bases, with 6 bases of the junction left unmatched. This CDR3 comprises 13 residues. In DNA form, the CDR3 reads TGTGCCAGCAGCGCCAGGGGGCGGGGTGAGCAGTTCTTC. Encoded protein: CASSARGRGEQFF.

The rearrangement links TRBV5-1 to TRBJ2-7; 12 positions match TRBD1. CDR1 is SGHRS and CDR2 is YFSETQ in the germline V gene. The CDR3 runs to 15 residues. V lost 3 bases and J lost 0; bases outside the gene matches: 1. The CDR3 DNA is TGCGCCAGCAGCTGGGGACAGGGGGCCTCCTACGAGCAGTACTTC. Amino acids: CASSWGQGASYEQYF.

The chain carries TRBV5-5 and TRBJ1-5, with a weak D call TRBD1 (5 bases). Germline CDR1 SGHKS, CDR2 YYEKEE (reference sequence). V was cut by 0 bases and J by 3 bases, with 16 bases left in between. This CDR3 is 17 amino acids long. The CDR3 region has the DNA TGTGCCAGCAGCTTGGGAATGGGCAGGGTAGTCAATCAGCCCCAGCATTTT. This sequence encodes CASSLGMGRVVNQPQHF.

V is TRBV28 and J is TRBJ1-5; perhaps TRBD1 as D (5 bases). V lost 4 bases to trimming and J lost 0 bases, with 25 bases between them. Looked up from germline, CDR1 is MDHEN and CDR2 is SYDVKM. CDR3 length: 20 residues. The CDR3 loop is CASSSTEVRDGPFSNQPQHF. The CDR3 bases are TGTGCCAGCAGTTCAACCGAAGTACGGGACGGGCCCTTTAGCAATCAGCCCCAGCATTTT.

The chain carries TRBV5-5 and TRBJ1-1; D not resolved. The V gene's germline CDR1 is SGHKS and CDR2 YYEKEE (reference sequence). The V and J ends lost 1 base and 4 bases respectively, with 8 bases between them. This CDR3 has 13 residues. The CDR3 bases are TGTGCCAGCAGCTTGCGGCAGCTCACTGAAGCTTTCTTT. Protein product: CASSLRQLTEAFF.

CDR3 amino acids: CASLQGSGELFF. CDR3 nucleotides: TGCGCCAGCCTCCAGGGGAGCGGGGAGCTGTTTTTT. The rearrangement joins TRBV5-1 to TRBJ2-2; a weak D match, TRBD1 (6 bases). V was cut by 7 bases and J by 7 bases, with 11 bases left in between. The CDR3 contains 12 residues. Per the germline V gene, CDR1 is SGHRS and CDR2 is YFSETQ.

By share of the sample, this clone is medium-sized. The chain combines TRBV4-2 with TRBJ1-3; maybe TRBD1 (5 bases). The CDR3 covers 17 residues. V lost 0 bases, J lost 4 bases, and 16 bases lay in between. Germline loops: CDR1 LGHNA, CDR2 YNFKEQ. CDR3 coding DNA: TGTGCCAGCAGCCAAGAGTTTTATGGGGCCGGAGGAAACACCATATATTTT. It is translated as CASSQEFYGAGGNTIYF.

V usage is TRBV28 and J usage is TRBJ1-1, with a possible D match to TRBD1 (5 bases). Trimming pared 8 bases from V and 5 bases from J, leaving 15 bases between. The CDR3 totals 13 residues. The germline V gene has CDR1 MDHEN and CDR2 SYDVKM. The CDR3 DNA follows: TGTGCCAGCGAGGCAATTTGGGGGACTGAAGCTTTCTTT. This encodes CASEAIWGTEAFF.

In nucleotides, the CDR3 is TGTGCCAGCAGCTTGGGAAGCGCTTACAATGAGCAGTTCTTC. This gives the protein CASSLGSAYNEQFF. This sequence joins TRBV7-8 and TRBJ2-1; D remains unclear. This CDR3 has 14 residues. In germline, CDR1 is SGHVS, CDR2 FQNEAQ. Deletions cut 3 bases from V and 4 bases from J, with 10 bases between.

V and J are TRBV2 and TRBJ2-3, with a weak D call TRBD1 (6 bases). With 6 bases removed from V and 8 bases from J, the gap between germline ends came to 21 bases. Germline V gene lookup returns CDR1 SNHLY and CDR2 FYNNEI. This CDR3 spans 15 amino acids. The CDR3 DNA follows: TGTGCCAGCAGAAGGGACCAATTGGGGGCCATTACGCAGTATTTT. Residues: CASRRDQLGAITQYF.

A single count supports this clone. The chain employs TRBV5-4 and TRBJ2-7; 10 nucleotides align to TRBD2. This CDR3 region has 13 residues. V shed 4 bases, J shed 7 bases, and the junction held 5 bases outside the gene matches. The germline gives CDR1 SGHNT, CDR2 YYREEE (reference sequence). The CDR3 here is CASSPRLAGEQYF. For the CDR3, the DNA is TGTGCCAGCAGCCCCCGACTAGCGGGTGAGCAGTACTTC.

The V call is TRBV29-1, the J call TRBJ2-3; TRBD2 matches at 8 bases. The junction had 2 bases not matched to a gene; V was cut back by 3 bases and J by 0 bases. The CDR3 runs to 14 residues. Germline values: CDR1 SQVTM, CDR2 ANQGSEA. CDR3 DNA sequence: TGCAGCGTTGACGCTAGCGGGAGCACAGATACGCAGTATTTT. It codes for CSVDASGSTDTQYF.

This chain links TRBV28 with TRBJ2-1; TRBD2 matches 12 bases. Germline trimming cut 7 bases from V and 3 bases from J; bases unmatched to any gene: 10. Germline CDR1 reads MDHEN; CDR2 reads SYDVKM. This CDR3 region has 17 residues. The CDR3 is CASIVGQGLAGYNEQFF. CDR3 nucleotides: TGTGCCAGCATCGTTGGACAGGGACTAGCGGGCTACAATGAGCAGTTCTTC.

V usage is TRBV7-3 and J usage is TRBJ2-2; TRBD2 aligns across 7 bases. Germline lookup yields CDR1 SGHTA and CDR2 FQGTGA. CDR3 length: 15 amino acids. V was pared by 2 bases and J by 0 bases, with 0 bases of the junction left unmatched. CDR3 coding DNA: TGTGCCAGCAGCTTAGCGGGAGCGAACACCGGGGAGCTGTTTTTT. Protein: CASSLAGANTGELFF.

This chain joins TRBV7-9 and TRBJ2-7; D unclear. V was pared by 4 bases and J by 3 bases, with 13 bases between. This CDR3 contains 14 residues. Germline-derived CDR1 and CDR2 are SEHNR and FQNEAQ (reference sequence). This CDR3 is CASSSPYAYYEQYF. The CDR3 DNA reads TGTGCCAGCAGCTCCCCTTACGCCTACTACGAGCAGTACTTC.

The J gene is TRBJ2-5, the V gene TRBV7-7, with D possibly TRBD2 on 7 matching bases. CDR1 is SSHAT, CDR2 FNYEAQ, per germline (reference sequence). CDR3 length equals 15 residues. V lost 3 bases and J lost 4, with 15 bases in between. CDR3 in DNA: TGTGCCAGCAGCTTTCATAGGGGGGGCGGAGAGACCCAGTACTTC. Amino acid sequence: CASSFHRGGGETQYF.

The rearrangement links TRBV27 to TRBJ1-2, with D possibly matching TRBD1 (6 bases). Trimming took off 6 bases at V and 8 bases at J, with 19 bases between the two ends. The CDR3 has 14 residues. The V gene's germline CDR1 is MNHEY and CDR2 SMNVEV (reference sequence). The CDR3 region has the DNA TGTGCCAGCAGGCTTATTTCACAGGGCCCCGGCTACACCTTC. Translation: CASRLISQGPGYTF.